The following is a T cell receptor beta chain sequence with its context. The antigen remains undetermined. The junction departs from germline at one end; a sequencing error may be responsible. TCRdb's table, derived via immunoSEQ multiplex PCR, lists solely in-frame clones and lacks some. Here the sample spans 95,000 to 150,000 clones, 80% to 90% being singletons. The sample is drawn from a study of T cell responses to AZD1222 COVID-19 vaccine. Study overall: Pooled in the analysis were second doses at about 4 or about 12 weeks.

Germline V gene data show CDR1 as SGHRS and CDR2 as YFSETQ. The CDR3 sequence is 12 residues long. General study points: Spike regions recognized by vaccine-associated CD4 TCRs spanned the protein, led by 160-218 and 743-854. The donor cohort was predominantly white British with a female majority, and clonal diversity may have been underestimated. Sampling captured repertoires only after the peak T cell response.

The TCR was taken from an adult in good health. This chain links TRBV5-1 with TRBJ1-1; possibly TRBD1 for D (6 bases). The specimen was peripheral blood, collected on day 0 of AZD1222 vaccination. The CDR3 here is CASSLNGGEECF. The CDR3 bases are TGCGCCAGCAGCTTGAATGGGGGCGAGGAATGCTTT.